Below, 19 T cell receptor beta chains from the same sample are listed, as sequenced in a study of beta chain features in type 1 diabetes. General study points: A moderate, significant TCRB CDR3 shortening appeared in type 1 diabetes across four CD4+ subsets.

The sequenced template was cDNA made from the entire isolated RNA. Sequencing was performed with immunoSEQ multiplex PCR; in TCRdb, only in-frame clones are kept and a portion is missing. Here the sample spans approximately 280,000 clones, approximately 15% being singletons. These receptors lack a known antigen. Specimen: naive CD4+ T cells from blood. The source of these receptors is a man younger than 30 with type 1 diabetes.

This clone appeared a few times. The genes are TRBV29-1 and TRBJ2-3; 7 positions agree with TRBD2. The CDR3 is made up of 16 amino acids. The ends lost 6 bases at V and 1 base at J; junction bases unmatched: 13. Germline CDR1 SQVTM, CDR2 ANQGSEA. CDR3 in amino acids: CSVAGGKEGRTDTQYF. CDR3 sequence (DNA): TGCAGCGTAGCCGGGGGGAAGGAGGGGCGCACAGATACGCAGTATTTT.

This clone was observed a few times. The chain uses TRBV5-1 and TRBJ2-7; tentative D call: TRBD1 (5 bases). This CDR3 has 16 residues. V dropped 5 bases and J dropped 0 bases, with 18 bases sitting between them. Germline assignment: CDR1 SGHRS and CDR2 YFSETQ. This CDR3 reads CASRIVQGKDSYEQYF. Written as DNA, the CDR3 is TGCGCCAGCAGAATCGTTCAGGGCAAAGACTCCTACGAGCAGTACTTC.

V and J are TRBV7-2 and TRBJ1-6; D ambiguous. The CDR3 sequence is 14 residues long. Germline CDR1 reads SGHTA; CDR2 reads FQGNSA. Trimming left V 5 bases short and J 6 bases short, with 11 bases between. The CDR3, as DNA: TGTGCCAGCAGCCCAGATTCCCCTAATTCACCCCTCCACTTT. As protein: CASSPDSPNSPLHF.

This clone was found a few times. This chain links TRBV7-8 with TRBJ1-5, with D maybe TRBD1 (6 bases). The CDR3 loop spans 15 amino acids. V lost 4 bases to trimming and J lost 2 bases, with 12 bases between them. Germline-derived CDR1 and CDR2 are SGHVS and FQNEAQ. CDR3 sequence: CASSSGQIRNQPQHF. CDR3 nucleotide sequence: TGTGCCAGCAGCTCAGGACAGATTCGCAATCAGCCCCAGCATTTT.

In this sample, this clone turned up a few times. V gene TRBV29-1 combines with J gene TRBJ2-7, with 12 bases that match TRBD2. The CDR3 runs to 13 residues. After removal of 6 bases from V and 6 bases from J, the junction contained 6 bases not matched to a gene. CDR1 SQVTM and CDR2 ANQGSEA come from the germline V gene. The CDR3 coding sequence is TGCAGCGTCCGACTAGCGGGAGCCCCCGAGCAGTACTTC. It specifies CSVRLAGAPEQYF.

This chain connects TRBV10-3 to TRBJ1-1, with no clear D. Deletions cut 8 bases from V and 4 bases from J, with 11 bases between. There are 12 residues in the CDR3. Looked up from germline, CDR1 is ENHRY and CDR2 is SYGVKD. The CDR3 reads CAIGELRTEAFF. DNA for the CDR3: TGTGCCATCGGGGAGCTGCGCACTGAAGCTTTCTTT.

This clone was detected only a few times. The rearrangement joins TRBV9 to TRBJ1-1, with D uncertain. Germline V gene data show CDR1 as SGDLS and CDR2 as YYNGEE. The V gene lost 3 bases and the J gene lost 3 bases, with 6 bases spanning the gap. This CDR3 is 12 amino acids long. CDR3 amino acids: CASSARDTEAFF. The CDR3 nucleotides are TGTGCCAGCAGCGCTCGTGACACTGAAGCTTTCTTT.

The chain is built from TRBV28 and TRBJ2-1, with TRBD1 matching over 9 bases. Trimming cost V 5 bases and J 0 bases; bases outside gene matches: 5. This CDR3 spans 16 amino acids. CDR1 and CDR2 from the germline V gene are MDHEN and SYDVKM. The CDR3 bases are TGTGCCAGCAGTCCAGGGACAGGGCGCTCCTACAATGAGCAGTTCTTC. This codes for CASSPGTGRSYNEQFF. Full variable domain (missing parts from reference TRBV28 and TRBJ2-1): DVKVTQSSRYLVKRTGEKVFLECVQDMDHENMFWYRQDPGLGLRLIYFSYDVKMKEKGDIPEGYSVSREKKERFSLILESASTNQTSMYLCASSPGTGRSYNEQFFGPGTRLTVL.

This clone has just a few counts. The chain uses TRBV6-5 and TRBJ1-4; the match to TRBD1 covers 10 bases. From germline, CDR1 is MNHEY and CDR2 SVGAGI. The CDR3 totals 15 residues. J was trimmed by 7 bases and V by 6 bases; bases with no gene match: 8. The CDR3 loop is CASSLSRDRGEKLFF. Here the CDR3 DNA reads TGTGCCAGCAGCCTGAGCCGGGACAGGGGTGAAAAACTGTTTTTT.

This clone has more than one count but fewer than ten. The rearrangement joins TRBV5-4 to TRBJ2-3, with D maybe TRBD2 (6 bases). This CDR3 contains 14 residues. Per germline, CDR1 SGHNT and CDR2 YYREEE (reference sequence). The CDR3 DNA reads as TGTGTCGTGTCTTTAGCGGACCGCACAGATACGCAGTATTTT. Its translation: CVVSLADRTDTQYF.

This clone was seen only a few times. V gene TRBV5-6 combines with J gene TRBJ2-1; D is uncertain. V lost 0 bases and J 9 bases, leaving 13 bases between the germline ends. Germline lookup yields CDR1 SGHDT and CDR2 YYEEEE. CDR3 length: 14 amino acids. This CDR3 is CASSLAMSGGEQFF. CDR3 DNA: TGTGCCAGCAGCTTGGCCATGTCCGGTGGTGAGCAGTTCTTC. The entire variable domain, with the rest obtained from reference TRBV5-6 and TRBJ2-1, is as follows: DAGVTQSPTHLIKTRGQQVTLRCSPKSGHDTVSWYQQALGQGPQFIFQYYEEEERQRGNFPDRFSGHQFPNYSSELNVNALLLGDSALYLCASSLAMSGGEQFFGPGTRLTVL.

The chain joins TRBV5-4 to TRBJ1-2; maybe TRBD1 (6 bases). The CDR3 sequence is 13 residues long. CDR1 and CDR2 from the germline V gene are SGHNT and YYREEE (reference sequence). Deletions cut 5 bases from V and 7 bases from J, with 15 bases between. CDR3 DNA: TGTGCCAGCAGTTCAAACCGGGACATTGGCTACACCTTC. This translates into CASSSNRDIGYTF. Combining the CDR3 with reference TRBV5-4 and TRBJ1-2 gives the whole variable domain ETGVTQSPTHLIKTRGQQVTLRCSSQSGHNTVSWYQQALGQGPQFIFQYYREEENGRGNFPPRFSGLQFPNYSSELNVNALELDDSALYLCASSSNRDIGYTFGSGTRLTVV.

The chain is built from TRBV6-5 and TRBJ2-3; the D is unclear. Germline lookup yields CDR1 MNHEY and CDR2 SVGAGI. The CDR3 length is 12 residues. Trimming took 2 bases from V and 9 from J, leaving 9 bases between them. CDR3 DNA sequence: TGTGCCAGCAGTTACGATGGCCGCACGCAGTATTTT. It translates to CASSYDGRTQYF.

This clone was observed a few times. The chain is built from TRBV27 and TRBJ2-5; D uncertain. V gave up 7 bases and J gave up 10 bases, with 13 bases separating them. This CDR3 region has 11 residues. Germline CDR1 MNHEY, CDR2 SMNVEV (reference sequence). DNA of the CDR3: TGTGCCAGCACCTATCATCAGGTCCAGTACTTC. It is translated as CASTYHQVQYF.

This clone has only a few counts. This sequence joins TRBV4-1 and TRBJ2-4; D is uncertain. Germline V gene sequence: CDR1 MGHRA, CDR2 YSYEKL. V lost 1 base and J lost 0, with 4 bases in between. The CDR3 consists of 14 residues. The CDR3 DNA sequence: TGCGCCAGCAGCCAAGTCCTAGCCAAAAACATTCAGTACTTC. Amino acids: CASSQVLAKNIQYF.

This sequence joins TRBV25-1 and TRBJ2-1; D is perhaps TRBD2 (6 bases). CDR1 is MGHDK, CDR2 SYGVNS, per germline. This CDR3 is built from 16 residues. V was clipped by 2 bases and J by 1 base, with 12 bases between them. This chain's CDR3 is CASSEGVGGSYNEQFF. DNA for the CDR3: TGTGCCAGCAGTGAAGGTGTAGGAGGGTCCTACAATGAGCAGTTCTTC.

The chain is built from TRBV7-9 and TRBJ2-7; unclear D gene. Trimming pared 3 bases from V and 0 bases from J, leaving 12 bases between. CDR3 size: 15 residues. Germline values: CDR1 SEHNR, CDR2 FQNEAQ (reference sequence). The CDR3 loop reads CASSFIYGSSYEQYF. CDR3 DNA: TGTGCCAGCAGCTTTATCTACGGTAGCTCCTACGAGCAGTACTTC.

The CDR3 DNA is TGTGCCAGCAGCGGACAGGGGTCGGGCTACAATGAGCAGTTCTTC. It encodes CASSGQGSGYNEQFF. This chain connects TRBV9 to TRBJ2-1; 8 bases agree with TRBD1. J gave up 3 bases and V 3 bases, and 5 bases lay outside the gene matches. Germline V CDR1 and CDR2: SGDLS, YYNGEE. The CDR3 length is 15 residues.

The chain combines TRBV19 with TRBJ1-1; D is unclear. The CDR3 runs to 14 residues. CDR1 is LNHDA and CDR2 is SQIVND in the germline V gene (reference sequence). Trimming took off 5 bases at V and 4 bases at J, with 14 bases between the two ends. CDR3 in amino acids: CASSYLKGGTEAFF. The DNA for the CDR3 is TGTGCCAGTAGTTATTTGAAAGGCGGCACTGAAGCTTTCTTT.